The sample holds many counts of the clone carrying this TCR beta chain. These data originate in a study of regulatory T cells in long-lasting Graves disease. Both iRepertoire HTBI primers and Arm-PCR of CDR3 regions were used to build the TCR beta libraries. Via MiXCR, TCRdb re-called the multiplex PCR reads, giving one row per CDR3 protein. The sample includes 500,000 or so distinct CDR3 sequences, about a sixth of them seen just once. Noted time point: newly diagnosed GD, antithyroid drugs for less than 3 months. Construction of the TCR library relied on RNA isolated from PBMCs. The germline V gene has CDR1 MNHNS and CDR2 SASEGT. The ends were cut back, 7 bases at V and 4 bases at J, with 13 bases in the middle. The CDR3 extends over 13 amino acids. This sample also appeared in a second study, on T cells in Graves' hyperthyroidism and ophthalmopathy. In that study: Model predictions of ophthalmopathy came a median approximately 6.5 months before onset.

The source material was peripheral blood mononuclear cells (PBMCs), sampled at new diagnosis, from a patient treated with antithyroid drugs. The V call is TRBV6-1, the J call TRBJ2-5; possibly TRBD2 for D (6 bases). This receptor was taken from a middle-aged man with Graves disease. CDR3 sequence: CASMRRRGETQYF. CDR3 bases: TGTGCCAGCATGAGGAGGAGGGGAGAGACCCAGTACTTC.